These 27 T cell receptor beta chains came from one sample sequenced in a study of cytomegalovirus exposure and HLA in healthy donors. PCR involved 60 Vbeta and 13 Jbeta primers. The protocol was immunoSEQ multiplex PCR, while the TCRdb copy is restricted to in-frame clones and leaves out a portion. The repertoire has about 180,000 clones, around 80% of them found once; the top ten carry roughly 3.5%. The sample consisted of PBMCs. The receptors were sampled from a woman in her sixties in good health and CMV-seropositive.

The chain has TRBV4-1 and TRBJ2-5, with D unresolved. The germline V gene encodes CDR1 MGHRA and CDR2 YSYEKL. Between the trimmed V and J ends, which lost 7 bases and 0 bases, there was a span of 6 bases. This CDR3 region has 12 residues. The CDR3 DNA reads TGCGCCAGCACTCTAAACCAAGAGACCCAGTACTTC. It encodes CASTLNQETQYF.

V is TRBV9 and J is TRBJ1-6, with D hard to call. V lost 0 bases and J 7 bases, leaving 11 bases between the germline ends. The CDR3 has 15 residues. From germline, CDR1 is SGDLS and CDR2 YYNGEE. CDR3 DNA: TGTGCCAGCAGCGTAGGCAACAGCCCAAATTCACCCCTCCACTTT. Protein product: CASSVGNSPNSPLHF.

CDR3 sequence reads: CASSSASRPYEQYF. The CDR3 DNA sequence: TGTGCCAGCAGTTCCGCTAGCCGCCCCTACGAGCAGTACTTC. The chain has TRBV27 and TRBJ2-7, with a possible D match to TRBD2 (5 bases). Between the trimmed V and J ends, which lost 4 bases and 2 bases, there was a span of 12 bases. CDR1 MNHEY and CDR2 SMNVEV come from the germline V gene (reference sequence). The CDR3 contains 14 residues.

This chain connects TRBV5-6 to TRBJ1-5, with D tentatively TRBD1 (6 bases). The germline V gene encodes CDR1 SGHDT and CDR2 YYEEEE. The CDR3 extends over 19 amino acids. Trimming removed 2 bases at V and 0 bases at J, with 21 bases between. The CDR3: CASSLFRGGQGYSNQPQHF. DNA for the CDR3: TGTGCCAGCAGCTTATTCCGGGGAGGGCAGGGGTATAGCAATCAGCCCCAGCATTTT.

The chain combines TRBV2 with TRBJ1-4, with D uncertain. Trimming shortened V by 6 bases and J by 2 bases, and 13 bases separated the two germline ends. The germline gives CDR1 SNHLY, CDR2 FYNNEI. This CDR3 spans 15 amino acids. Written as DNA, the CDR3 is TGTGCCAGCAGGGTGGTACAGTTGACTAATGAAAAACTGTTTTTT. Its translation: CASRVVQLTNEKLFF.

The genes are TRBV4-1 and TRBJ1-2; 7 positions match TRBD1. The ends lost 0 bases at V and 8 bases at J; junction bases unmatched: 6. This CDR3 has 14 residues. Germline CDR1 MGHRA, CDR2 YSYEKL. DNA of the CDR3: TGCGCCAGCAGCCAAGAAGACAGGGTAGAGGGCTACACCTTC. This codes for CASSQEDRVEGYTF.

About this clone itself: At one end, the junction sequence differs from germline, possibly due to a read error. The chain carries TRBV30 and TRBJ2-7; tentatively, D is TRBD2 (5 bases). From germline, CDR1 is GTSNPN and CDR2 SVGIG (reference sequence). The CDR3 length is 11 residues. The CDR3 DNA is TGTGCCTGGAGGGACTCCTACGAGCAGTACTTT. This translates into CAWRDSYEQYF.

The rearrangement links TRBV5-1 to TRBJ1-2, with 10 nucleotides matching TRBD1. In germline, CDR1 is SGHRS, CDR2 YFSETQ. The CDR3 covers 14 residues. With V trimmed by 7 bases and J by 6 bases, 9 bases remained unmatched. In DNA form, the CDR3 reads TGCGCCAGCGGCAACCGGGACAGGGGAAATGGCTACACCTTC. It yields the protein CASGNRDRGNGYTF.

This rearrangement joins TRBV7-3 to TRBJ1-6, with D uncertain. The CDR3 has 16 amino acids. V was clipped by 5 bases and J by 0 bases, with 11 bases between them. Germline CDR1 SGHTA, CDR2 FQGTGA. The CDR3 DNA reads as TGTGCCAGCAGCCAAACAGTTAGCTCCTATAATTCACCCCTCCACTTT. This translates into CASSQTVSSYNSPLHF.

This clone was detected once. The J gene is TRBJ2-7, the V gene TRBV10-3; the D gene is possibly TRBD1 (6 bases). Trimming left V 5 bases short and J 0 bases short, with 14 bases between. This CDR3 is 15 amino acids long. The germline V gene has CDR1 ENHRY and CDR2 SYGVKD. In DNA form, the CDR3 reads TGTGCCATCAGTAGAGACGACAGGAGCTCCTACGAGCAGTACTTC. This encodes CAISRDDRSSYEQYF.

This chain joins TRBV6-1 and TRBJ1-5; possibly TRBD1 for D (5 bases). The CDR3 runs to 15 residues. The germline V gene has CDR1 MNHNS and CDR2 SASEGT. V lost 0 bases and J lost 7, with 13 bases in between. The CDR3 sequence: CASSEADGAGQPQHF. The CDR3 DNA reads as TGTGCCAGCAGTGAAGCCGACGGGGCGGGGCAGCCCCAGCATTTT.

The chain couples TRBV19 to TRBJ1-1; perhaps TRBD1 as D (5 bases). CDR1 and CDR2 (germline): LNHDA, SQIVND (reference sequence). The CDR3 extends over 12 amino acids. Between the trimmed V and J ends, which lost 3 bases and 6 bases, there was a span of 8 bases. The CDR3 sequence is CASSIAGAEAFF. CDR3 in DNA: TGTGCCAGTAGTATTGCGGGGGCTGAAGCTTTCTTT. Full variable domain (rest looked up from reference TRBV19 and TRBJ1-1): DGGITQSPKYLFRKEGQNVTLSCEQNLNHDAMYWYRQDPGQGLRLIYYSQIVNDFQKGDIAEGYSVSREKKESFPLTVTSAQKNPTAFYLCASSIAGAEAFFGQGTRLTVV.

This clone was recorded a few times. The chain recombines TRBV2 with TRBJ1-4, with 8 positions matching TRBD1. J was trimmed by 6 bases and V by 6 bases; bases with no gene match: 9. The CDR3 spans 15 residues. In germline, CDR1 is SNHLY, CDR2 FYNNEI. CDR3 sequence reads: CASRERTGRDEKLFF. In nucleotides, the CDR3 is TGTGCCAGCAGGGAAAGGACAGGGAGGGATGAAAAACTGTTTTTT.

V and J are TRBV30 and TRBJ2-2; D possibly corresponds to TRBD1 (6 bases). Trimming cost V 6 bases and J 2 bases, with 19 bases left between them. This CDR3 is 16 amino acids long. Germline V lookup: CDR1 GTSNPN, CDR2 SVGIG (reference sequence). Here the CDR3 DNA reads TGTGCCTGCCGGGAAAAGGACAGACTTAACACCGGGGAGCTGTTTTTT. Its protein product is CACREKDRLNTGELFF.

This chain links TRBV28 with TRBJ2-3; maybe TRBD1 (6 bases). The CDR3 runs to 14 residues. The V end was cut by 9 bases, the J end by 6 bases, with 19 bases between. The germline V gene has CDR1 MDHEN and CDR2 SYDVKM. The CDR3 DNA is TGTGCCAGTACACGGGACACCGCCTCGGATACGCAGTATTTT. Translating it yields CASTRDTASDTQYF.

The V call is TRBV29-1, the J call TRBJ2-1; D remains ambiguous. V lost 4 bases and J 4 bases, leaving 8 bases between the germline ends. The CDR3 has 12 residues. Germline CDR1 SQVTM, CDR2 ANQGSEA. The chain's CDR3 is CSVVAEYNEQFF. In DNA form, the CDR3 reads TGCAGCGTTGTTGCGGAGTACAATGAGCAGTTCTTC.

The chain carries TRBV2 and TRBJ1-2, with D unresolved. The CDR3 runs to 15 residues. Germline V gene data show CDR1 as SNHLY and CDR2 as FYNNEI. V was pared by 0 bases and J by 3 bases, with 11 bases between. The CDR3: CASSEAFREHYGYTF. In DNA, the CDR3 is TGTGCCAGCAGTGAAGCCTTCCGGGAACACTATGGCTACACCTTC.

The chain joins TRBV30 to TRBJ2-3; 15 bases agree with TRBD2. Trimming took 1 base from V and 3 from J; bases not matched to a gene: 5. The germline CDR1 and CDR2 sequences are GTSNPN and SVGIG (reference sequence). This CDR3 is built from 17 residues. CDR3 amino acids: CAWSGTSGRVYTDTQYF. The CDR3 region has the DNA TGTGCCTGGAGTGGGACTAGCGGGAGGGTTTATACAGATACGCAGTATTTT.

This rearrangement joins TRBV7-2 to TRBJ1-1, with D possibly being TRBD1 (5 bases). CDR1 SGHTA and CDR2 FQGNSA come from the germline V gene. V lost 4 bases, J lost 0 bases, and 9 bases lay in between. The CDR3 is made up of 14 amino acids. The CDR3 reads CASSSLTVNTEAFF. Written as DNA, the CDR3 is TGTGCCAGCAGCTCCCTGACAGTGAACACTGAAGCTTTCTTT.

This chain connects TRBV6-6 to TRBJ2-5, with 9 bases that match TRBD1. The V gene end was trimmed by 4 bases and the J gene end by 5 bases; junction bases not matched to a gene: 5. Germline loops: CDR1 MNHNY, CDR2 SVGAGI (reference sequence). CDR3 size: 14 residues. The CDR3 here is CASSSGTGLETQYF. For the CDR3, the DNA is TGTGCCAGCAGTTCCGGGACAGGGCTGGAGACCCAGTACTTC.

The rearrangement joins TRBV7-8 to TRBJ2-1; the match to TRBD2 covers 7 bases. There are 15 residues in the CDR3. Germline lookup yields CDR1 SGHVS and CDR2 FQNEAQ. The ends lost 8 bases at V and 0 bases at J; junction bases unmatched: 7. The CDR3, as DNA: TGTGCCAGCGGGAAAACTAGCGCCTCCTACAATGAGCAGTTCTTC. Translating it yields CASGKTSASYNEQFF.

The chain is built from TRBV6-5 and TRBJ2-3; D is perhaps TRBD2 (5 bases). Trimming removed 5 bases from V and 5 bases from J, with 11 bases in between. CDR1 is MNHEY, CDR2 SVGAGI, per germline. The CDR3 has 13 amino acids. The CDR3 DNA follows: TGTGCCAGCAGTCGCAAGGCGGGAGATACGCAGTATTTT. This translates into CASSRKAGDTQYF.

The table lists this clone with a count of one. The J gene is TRBJ2-1, the V gene TRBV5-1; perhaps TRBD2 as D (7 bases). Per the germline V gene, CDR1 is SGHRS and CDR2 is YFSETQ. The CDR3 is 13 amino acids. V lost 4 bases and J lost 5, with 10 bases in between. This chain's CDR3 is CASSGGAHNEQFF. CDR3 in DNA: TGCGCCAGCAGCGGGGGGGCCCACAATGAGCAGTTCTTC.

The J gene is TRBJ2-7, the V gene TRBV30; D not certain. CDR1 GTSNPN and CDR2 SVGIG come from the germline V gene (reference sequence). V was shortened by 3 bases and J by 8 bases, with 11 bases between the two germline ends. The CDR3 runs to 11 residues. The CDR3 loop is CAWSVSEKQYF. The CDR3 DNA reads TGTGCCTGGAGCGTCTCGGAGAAGCAGTACTTC. Using reference TRBV30 and TRBJ2-7 for the parts outside the CDR3, the full variable domain is SQTIHQWPATLVQPVGSPLSLECTVEGTSNPNLYWYRQAAGRGLQLLFYSVGIGQISSEVPQNLSASRPQDRQFILSSKKLLLSDSGFYLCAWSVSEKQYFGPGTRLTVT.

The V call is TRBV7-9, the J call TRBJ1-1, with D unresolved. This CDR3 is built from 15 residues. Trimming shortened V by 3 bases and J by 6 bases, and 17 bases separated the two germline ends. Germline V CDR1 and CDR2: SEHNR, FQNEAQ (reference sequence). CDR3 residues: CASSFNLAGLSEAFF. The CDR3 DNA sequence: TGTGCCAGCAGCTTCAACTTGGCGGGTTTGTCTGAAGCTTTCTTT.

The J gene is TRBJ2-1, the V gene TRBV7-7, with TRBD2 matching 9 bases. The V gene's germline CDR1 is SSHAT and CDR2 FNYEAQ (reference sequence). Trimming at V came to 1 base and at J to 9 bases, leaving 4 bases not matched to a gene. This CDR3 is 14 amino acids long. The CDR3 sequence is CASSLDAGGGEQFF. The CDR3 bases are TGTGCCAGCAGCTTAGATGCGGGGGGGGGTGAGCAGTTCTTC.

This rearrangement joins TRBV6-5 to TRBJ1-4, with 11 bases matching TRBD1. The CDR3 has 16 residues. The V and J ends lost 2 bases and 6 bases, in that order; junction bases with no gene match: 5. Germline assignment: CDR1 MNHEY and CDR2 SVGAGI. CDR3 sequence: CASSYARGQGDEKLFF. CDR3 nucleotide sequence: TGTGCCAGCAGTTACGCCCGGGGACAGGGGGATGAAAAACTGTTTTTT.